This T cell receptor beta chain is from a study of PD-1 blockade in classical Hodgkin lymphoma. The V gene's germline CDR1 is SGHDT and CDR2 YYEEEE. Trimming pared 3 bases from V and 3 bases from J, leaving 7 bases between. The CDR3 is 13 residues long. Measured with immunoSEQ multiplex PCR; TCRdb has only the in-frame clones, and not every one. This sample has roughly 7,000 clones, with roughly 80% found just once. Every one of the patients relapsed after autologous stem cell transplantation (brentuximab vedotin exposure was variable). Using magnetic negative selection, the CD4+ T cells were separated out of thawed PBMCs.

The receptor comes from a human donor with classical Hodgkin lymphoma. The rearrangement uses TRBV5-6 and TRBJ1-5; D is ambiguous. The starting material was CD4+ T cells from blood, obtained at baseline. CDR3 bases: TGTGCCAGCAGCTATCGTCCCAATCAGCCCCAGCATTTT. Its translation is CASSYRPNQPQHF.